Each of the 3 T cell receptor beta chains below was sequenced from the same sample in a study of patients and donors after allogeneic stem cell transplantation. One entry per CDR3 protein results from TCRdb running MiXCR on the RT-PCR reads. The table has over 350,000 distinct CDR3 sequences, approximately 16% seen once. The sequenced sample consisted of blood, either unsorted or a sorted T cell fraction (not recorded which). The receptors come from a human donor who was either an allogeneic HSCT recipient or a stem cell or donor lymphocyte infusion donor (not recorded which). It is not recorded whose cells these are; they may come from a transplant donor.

This clonotype was seen repeatedly, ten times or more. V usage is TRBV24-1 and J usage is TRBJ1-2, with unresolved D. V was cut by 3 bases and J by 8 bases, with 12 bases left in between. The CDR3 is 13 amino acids. CDR1 and CDR2 (germline): KGHDR, SFDVKD. CDR3 amino acids: CATSDARKGGYTF. The DNA of the CDR3 is TGTGCCACCAGTGATGCTCGGAAGGGAGGCTACACCTTC.

This clonotype occurred a few times. The genes are TRBV20-1 and TRBJ2-1, with 9 bases identical to TRBD1. Germline V CDR1 and CDR2: DFQATT, SNEGSKA (reference sequence). The ends lost 6 bases at V and 7 bases at J; junction bases unmatched: 7. The CDR3 loop spans 13 amino acids. The DNA of the CDR3 is TGCAGTGCCTTGGGACAGGGTACGAATGAGCAGTTCTTC. Translated, it gives CSALGQGTNEQFF.

This clonotype has more than one count but fewer than ten. V and J are TRBV5-1 and TRBJ2-6; 7 bases line up with TRBD1. The CDR3 has 18 residues. Germline V lookup: CDR1 SGHRS, CDR2 YFSETQ. The trim removed 4 bases at V and 0 bases at J, leaving 10 bases unmatched. CDR3: CASSPWTGIISGANVLTF. As DNA, the CDR3 is TGCGCCAGCAGCCCCTGGACAGGTATTATCTCTGGGGCCAACGTCCTGACTTTC.